This record concerns one TCR beta chain sequence. Libraries were prepared by immunoSEQ multiplex PCR; TCRdb keeps only in-frame clonotypes and omits some of them. The sample lists about 160,000 clones; 82% were seen once. The data derive from a study of blood T cell repertoires in COVID-19. Germline lookup yields CDR1 MNHEY and CDR2 SVGAGI. The V end lost 2 bases, the J end lost 0 bases, and 11 bases lay between the germline ends. The CDR3 has 16 amino acids. The specimen sequenced was peripheral blood. The sequence derives from a woman aged 40 to 50 with COVID-19, enrolled during active disease. This chain connects TRBV6-5 to TRBJ1-3; D possibly corresponds to TRBD1 (5 bases). The CDR3, as DNA: TGTGCCAGCAGTTACGGGACTTTCGACTCTGGAAACACCATATATTTT. It translates to CASSYGTFDSGNTIYF.